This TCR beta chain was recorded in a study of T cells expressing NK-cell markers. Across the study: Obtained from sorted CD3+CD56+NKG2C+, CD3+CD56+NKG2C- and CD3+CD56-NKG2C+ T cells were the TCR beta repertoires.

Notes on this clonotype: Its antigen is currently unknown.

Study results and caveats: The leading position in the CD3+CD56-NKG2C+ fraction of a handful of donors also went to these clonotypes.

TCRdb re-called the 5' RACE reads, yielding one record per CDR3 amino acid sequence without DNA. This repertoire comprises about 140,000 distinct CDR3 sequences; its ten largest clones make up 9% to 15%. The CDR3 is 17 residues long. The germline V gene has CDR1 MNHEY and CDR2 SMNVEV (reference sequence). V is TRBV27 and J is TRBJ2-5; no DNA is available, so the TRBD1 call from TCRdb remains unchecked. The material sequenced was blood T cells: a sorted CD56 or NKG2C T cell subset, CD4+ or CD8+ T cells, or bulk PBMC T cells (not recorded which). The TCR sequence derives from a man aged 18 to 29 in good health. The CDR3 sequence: CASSLRGALSIQETQYF.